This T cell receptor beta chain stems from a study of control samples from healthy donors and cancer patients. The CDR3 is 12 residues long. The V gene's germline CDR1 is SGHRS and CDR2 YFSETQ. Trimming removed 0 bases at V and 8 bases at J, with 8 bases between. Method: immunoSEQ multiplex PCR; TCRdb's copy keeps in-frame clones and lacks some. Of around 170,000 clones in the sample, approximately 92% were seen once. The V gene is TRBV5-1, the J gene TRBJ1-1; D gene ambiguous. This TCR was sampled from a man aged 25 to 40 in good health. Sample: blood. CDR3 nucleotide sequence: TGCGCCAGCAGCTTGGGGCCAGCAGAAGCTTTCTTT. This translates into CASSLGPAEAFF.